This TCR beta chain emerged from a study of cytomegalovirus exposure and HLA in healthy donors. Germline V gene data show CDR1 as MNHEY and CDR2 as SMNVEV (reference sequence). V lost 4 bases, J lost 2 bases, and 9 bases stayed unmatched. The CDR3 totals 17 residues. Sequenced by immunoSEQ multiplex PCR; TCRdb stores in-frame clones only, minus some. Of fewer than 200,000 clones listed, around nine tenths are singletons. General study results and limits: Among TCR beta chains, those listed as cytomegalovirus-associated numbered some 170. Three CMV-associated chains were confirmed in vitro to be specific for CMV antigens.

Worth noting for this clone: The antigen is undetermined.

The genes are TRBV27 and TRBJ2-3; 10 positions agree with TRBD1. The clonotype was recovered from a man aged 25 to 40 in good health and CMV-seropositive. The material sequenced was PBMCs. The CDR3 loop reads CASSSSGTGVLTDTQYF. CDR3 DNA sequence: TGTGCCAGCAGTTCTTCCGGGACAGGGGTCCTCACAGATACGCAGTATTTT.